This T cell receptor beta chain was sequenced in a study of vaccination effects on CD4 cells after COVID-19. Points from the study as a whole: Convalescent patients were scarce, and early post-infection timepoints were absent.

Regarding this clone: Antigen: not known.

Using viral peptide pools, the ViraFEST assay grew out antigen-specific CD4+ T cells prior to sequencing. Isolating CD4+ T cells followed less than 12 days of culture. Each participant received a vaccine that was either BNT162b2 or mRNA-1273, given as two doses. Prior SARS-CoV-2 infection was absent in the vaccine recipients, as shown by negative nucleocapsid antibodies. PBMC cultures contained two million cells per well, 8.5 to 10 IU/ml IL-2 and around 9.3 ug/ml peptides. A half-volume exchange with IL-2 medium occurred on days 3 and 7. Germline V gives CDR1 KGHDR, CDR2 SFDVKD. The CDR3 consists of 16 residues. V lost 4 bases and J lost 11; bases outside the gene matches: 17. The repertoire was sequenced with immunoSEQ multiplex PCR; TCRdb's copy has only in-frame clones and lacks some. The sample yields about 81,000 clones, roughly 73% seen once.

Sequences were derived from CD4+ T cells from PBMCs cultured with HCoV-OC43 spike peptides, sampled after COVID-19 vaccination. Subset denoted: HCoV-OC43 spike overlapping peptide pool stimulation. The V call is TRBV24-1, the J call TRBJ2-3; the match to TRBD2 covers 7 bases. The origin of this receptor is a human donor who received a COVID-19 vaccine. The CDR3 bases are TGTGCCACCAGTGACCCCAGGGAGGGAGCGGGGATTCGGCAGTATTTT. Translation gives CATSDPREGAGIRQYF.